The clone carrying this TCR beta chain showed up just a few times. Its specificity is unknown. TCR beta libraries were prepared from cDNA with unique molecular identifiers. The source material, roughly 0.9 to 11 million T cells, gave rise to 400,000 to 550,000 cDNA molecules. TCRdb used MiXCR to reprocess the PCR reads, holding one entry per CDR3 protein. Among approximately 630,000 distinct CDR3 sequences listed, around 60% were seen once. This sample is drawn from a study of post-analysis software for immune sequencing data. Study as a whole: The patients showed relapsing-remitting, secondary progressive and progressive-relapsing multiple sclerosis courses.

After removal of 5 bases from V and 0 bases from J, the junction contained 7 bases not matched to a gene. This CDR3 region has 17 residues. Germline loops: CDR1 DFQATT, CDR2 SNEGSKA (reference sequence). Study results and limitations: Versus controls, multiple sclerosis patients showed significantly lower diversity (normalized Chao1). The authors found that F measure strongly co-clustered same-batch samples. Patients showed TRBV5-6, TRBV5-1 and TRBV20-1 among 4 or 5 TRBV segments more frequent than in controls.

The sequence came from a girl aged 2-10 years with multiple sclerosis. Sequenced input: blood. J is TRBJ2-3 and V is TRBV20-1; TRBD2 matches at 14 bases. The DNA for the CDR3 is TGCAGTGCTTCGACTAGCGGGGGGGGTGCTAGCACAGATACGCAGTATTTT. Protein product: CSASTSGGGASTDTQYF.